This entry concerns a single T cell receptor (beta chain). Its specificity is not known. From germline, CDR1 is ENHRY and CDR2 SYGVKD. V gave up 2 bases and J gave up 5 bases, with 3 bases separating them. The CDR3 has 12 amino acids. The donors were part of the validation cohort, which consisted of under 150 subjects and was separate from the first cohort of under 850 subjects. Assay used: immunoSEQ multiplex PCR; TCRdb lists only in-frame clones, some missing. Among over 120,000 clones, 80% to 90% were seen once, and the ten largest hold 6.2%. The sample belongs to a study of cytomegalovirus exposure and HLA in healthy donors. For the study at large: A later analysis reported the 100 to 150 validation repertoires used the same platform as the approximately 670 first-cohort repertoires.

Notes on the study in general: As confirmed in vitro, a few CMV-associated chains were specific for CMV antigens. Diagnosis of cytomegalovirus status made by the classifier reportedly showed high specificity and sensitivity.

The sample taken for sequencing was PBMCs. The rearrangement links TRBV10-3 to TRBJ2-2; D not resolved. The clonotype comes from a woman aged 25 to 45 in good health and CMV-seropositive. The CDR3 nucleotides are TGTGCCATCAGTGAGCAGACCGGGGAGCTGTTTTTT. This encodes CAISEQTGELFF.